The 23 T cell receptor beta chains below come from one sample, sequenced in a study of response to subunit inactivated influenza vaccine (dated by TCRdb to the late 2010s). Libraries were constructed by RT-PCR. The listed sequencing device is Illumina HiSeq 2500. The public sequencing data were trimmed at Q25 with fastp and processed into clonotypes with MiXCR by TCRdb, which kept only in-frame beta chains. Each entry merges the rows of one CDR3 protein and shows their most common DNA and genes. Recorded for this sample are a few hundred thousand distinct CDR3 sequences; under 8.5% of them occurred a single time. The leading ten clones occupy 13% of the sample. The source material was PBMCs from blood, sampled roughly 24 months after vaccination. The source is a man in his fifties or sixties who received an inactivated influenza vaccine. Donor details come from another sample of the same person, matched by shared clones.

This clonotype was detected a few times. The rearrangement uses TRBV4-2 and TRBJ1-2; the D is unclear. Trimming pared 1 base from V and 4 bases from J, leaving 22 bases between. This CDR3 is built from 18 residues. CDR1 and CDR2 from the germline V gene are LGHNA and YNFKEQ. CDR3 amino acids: CASSQAYWTEGSAYGYTF. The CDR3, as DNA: TGTGCCAGCAGCCAAGCCTATTGGACGGAAGGATCTGCCTATGGCTACACCTTC.

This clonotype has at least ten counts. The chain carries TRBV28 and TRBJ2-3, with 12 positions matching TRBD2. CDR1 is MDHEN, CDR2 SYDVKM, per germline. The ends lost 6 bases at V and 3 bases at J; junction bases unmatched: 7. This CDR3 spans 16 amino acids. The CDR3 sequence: CASSSAGTSGTDTQYF. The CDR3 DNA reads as TGTGCCAGCAGCTCAGCCGGGACTAGCGGGACAGATACGCAGTATTTT.

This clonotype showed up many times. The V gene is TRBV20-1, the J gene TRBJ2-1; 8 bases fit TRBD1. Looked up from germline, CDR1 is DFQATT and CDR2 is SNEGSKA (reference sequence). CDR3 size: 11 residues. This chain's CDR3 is CSTDRANEQFF. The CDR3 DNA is TGCAGCACGGACAGGGCCAATGAGCAGTTCTTC.

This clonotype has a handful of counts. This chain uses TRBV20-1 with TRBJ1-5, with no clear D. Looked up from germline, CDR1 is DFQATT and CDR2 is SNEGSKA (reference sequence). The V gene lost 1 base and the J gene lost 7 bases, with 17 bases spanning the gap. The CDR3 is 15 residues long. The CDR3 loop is CSARGGVRRAQPQHF. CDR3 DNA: TGCAGTGCTAGAGGGGGAGTGAGGAGGGCCCAGCCCCAGCATTTT.

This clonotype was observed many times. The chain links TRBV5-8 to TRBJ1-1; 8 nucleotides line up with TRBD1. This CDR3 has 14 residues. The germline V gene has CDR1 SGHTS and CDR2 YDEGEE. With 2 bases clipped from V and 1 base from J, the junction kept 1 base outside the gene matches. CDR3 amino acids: CASSFGTGNTEAFF. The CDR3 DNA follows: TGTGCCAGCAGCTTCGGGACAGGGAACACTGAAGCTTTCTTT.

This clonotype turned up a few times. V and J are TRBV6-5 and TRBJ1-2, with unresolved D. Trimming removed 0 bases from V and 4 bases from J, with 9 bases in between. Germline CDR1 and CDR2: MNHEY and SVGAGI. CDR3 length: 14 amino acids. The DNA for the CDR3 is TGTGCCAGCAGTTACTCAGTCGGATCCTATGGCTACACCTTC. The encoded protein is CASSYSVGSYGYTF.

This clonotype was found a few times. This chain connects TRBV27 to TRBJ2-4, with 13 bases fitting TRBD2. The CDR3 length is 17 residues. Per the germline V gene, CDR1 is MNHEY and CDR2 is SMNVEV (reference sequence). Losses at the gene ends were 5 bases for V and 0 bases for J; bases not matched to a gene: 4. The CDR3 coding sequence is TGTGCCAGCAGTCCGGGGACTAGCGGGATAGCCAAAAACATTCAGTACTTC. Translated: CASSPGTSGIAKNIQYF.

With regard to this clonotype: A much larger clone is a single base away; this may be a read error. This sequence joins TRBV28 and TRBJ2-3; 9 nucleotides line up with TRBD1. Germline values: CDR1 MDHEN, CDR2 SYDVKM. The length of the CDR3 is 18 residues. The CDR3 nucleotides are TGTGCCAGCAGTAGCCGGGACAGGGTCGTTTCTAGCACAGATTCGCAGTATTTT. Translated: CASSSRDRVVSSTDSQYF.

CDR3 nucleotides: TGTGCCAGCAGCCAAGCCCCGTGGGACCAAGAGACCCAGTACTTC. Translation: CASSQAPWDQETQYF. The chain joins TRBV4-2 to TRBJ2-5; D not resolved. The CDR3 loop spans 15 amino acids. Germline CDR1 and CDR2: LGHNA and YNFKEQ. V was clipped by 1 base and J by 0 bases, with 9 bases between them.

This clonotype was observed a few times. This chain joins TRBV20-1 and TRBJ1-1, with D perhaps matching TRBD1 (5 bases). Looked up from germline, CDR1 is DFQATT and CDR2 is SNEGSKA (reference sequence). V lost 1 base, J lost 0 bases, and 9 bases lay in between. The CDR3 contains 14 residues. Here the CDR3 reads CSARVGRMNTEAFF. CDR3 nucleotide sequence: TGCAGTGCTAGAGTGGGACGGATGAACACTGAAGCTTTCTTT.

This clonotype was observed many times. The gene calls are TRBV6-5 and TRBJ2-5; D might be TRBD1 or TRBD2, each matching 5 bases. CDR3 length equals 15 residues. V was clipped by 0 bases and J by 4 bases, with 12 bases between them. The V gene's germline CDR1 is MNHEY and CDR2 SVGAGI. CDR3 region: CASSYSGGLLETQYF. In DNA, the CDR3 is TGTGCCAGCAGTTACTCTGGGGGATTGTTAGAGACCCAGTACTTC.

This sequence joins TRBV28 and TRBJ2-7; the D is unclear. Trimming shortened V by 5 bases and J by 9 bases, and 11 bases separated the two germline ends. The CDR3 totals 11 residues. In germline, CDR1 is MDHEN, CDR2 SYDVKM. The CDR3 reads CASSIRQTQYF. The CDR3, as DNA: TGTGCCAGCAGTATTAGACAAACGCAGTACTTC.

The chain's CDR3 is CASSLKAGQFF. The CDR3 bases are TGTGCCAGCAGCTTGAAGGCAGGGCAGTTCTTC. The V gene is TRBV7-2, the J gene TRBJ2-1; D is uncertain. The CDR3 contains 11 residues. Germline V gene data show CDR1 as SGHTA and CDR2 as FQGNSA. The V and J ends lost 3 bases and 12 bases respectively, with 9 bases between them.

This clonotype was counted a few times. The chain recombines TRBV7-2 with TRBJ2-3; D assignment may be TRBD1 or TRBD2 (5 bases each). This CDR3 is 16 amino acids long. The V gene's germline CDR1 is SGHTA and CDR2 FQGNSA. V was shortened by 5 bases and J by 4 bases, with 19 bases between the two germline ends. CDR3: CASSPMWGFVADTQYF. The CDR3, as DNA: TGTGCCAGCAGCCCTATGTGGGGGTTTGTAGCAGATACGCAGTATTTT. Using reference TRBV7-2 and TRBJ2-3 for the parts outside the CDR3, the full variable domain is GAGVSQSPSNKVTEKGKDVELRCDPISGHTALYWYRQSLGQGLEFLIYFQGNSAPDKSGLPSDRFSAERTGGSVSTLTIQRTQQEDSAVYLCASSPMWGFVADTQYFGPGTRLTVL.

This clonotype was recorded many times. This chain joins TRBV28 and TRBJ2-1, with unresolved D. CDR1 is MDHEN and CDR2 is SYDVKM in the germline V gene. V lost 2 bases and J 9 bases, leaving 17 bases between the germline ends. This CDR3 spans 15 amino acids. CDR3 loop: CASSLLFLSVSEQFF. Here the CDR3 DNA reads TGTGCCAGCAGTTTACTATTCCTAAGTGTTAGTGAGCAGTTCTTC.

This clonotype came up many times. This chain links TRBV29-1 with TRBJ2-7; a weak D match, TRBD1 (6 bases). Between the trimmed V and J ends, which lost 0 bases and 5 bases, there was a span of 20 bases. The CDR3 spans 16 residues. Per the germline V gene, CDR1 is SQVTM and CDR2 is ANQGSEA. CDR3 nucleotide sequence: TGCAGCGTTGAAGATCTGGGGGCAGCTGAAAGGAACGAGCAGTACTTC. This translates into CSVEDLGAAERNEQYF.

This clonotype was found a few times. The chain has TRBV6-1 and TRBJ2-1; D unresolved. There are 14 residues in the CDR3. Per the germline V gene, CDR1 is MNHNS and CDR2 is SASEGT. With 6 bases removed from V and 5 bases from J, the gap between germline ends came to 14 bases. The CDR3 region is CASSPGLIDNEQFF. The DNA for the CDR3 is TGTGCCAGCAGCCCGGGCCTTATTGACAATGAGCAGTTCTTC.

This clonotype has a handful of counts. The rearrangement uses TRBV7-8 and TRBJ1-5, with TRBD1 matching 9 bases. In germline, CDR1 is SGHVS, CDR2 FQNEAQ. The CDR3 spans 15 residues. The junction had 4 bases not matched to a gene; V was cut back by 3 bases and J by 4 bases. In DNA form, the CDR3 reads TGTGCCAGCAGCTTTTGGGACAGGGAAAATCAGCCCCAGCATTTT. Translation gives CASSFWDRENQPQHF. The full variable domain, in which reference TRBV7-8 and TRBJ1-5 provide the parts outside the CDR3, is GAGVSQSPRYKVAKRGQDVALRCDPISGHVSLFWYQQALGQGPEFLTYFQNEAQLDKSGLPSDRFFAERPEGSVSTLKIQRTQQEDSAVYLCASSFWDRENQPQHFGDGTRLSIL.

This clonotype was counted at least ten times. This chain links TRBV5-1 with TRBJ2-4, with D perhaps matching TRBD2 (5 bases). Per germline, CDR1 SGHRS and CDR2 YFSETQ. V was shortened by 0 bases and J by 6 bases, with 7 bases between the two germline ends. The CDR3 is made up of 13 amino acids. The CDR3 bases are TGCGCCAGCAGCTTGGACGCGGGAAACATTCAGTACTTC. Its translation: CASSLDAGNIQYF. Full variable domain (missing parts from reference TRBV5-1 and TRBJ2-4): KAGVTQTPRYLIKTRGQQVTLSCSPISGHRSVSWYQQTPGQGLQFLFEYFSETQRNKGNFPGRFSGRQFSNSRSEMNVSTLELGDSALYLCASSLDAGNIQYFGAGTRLSVL.

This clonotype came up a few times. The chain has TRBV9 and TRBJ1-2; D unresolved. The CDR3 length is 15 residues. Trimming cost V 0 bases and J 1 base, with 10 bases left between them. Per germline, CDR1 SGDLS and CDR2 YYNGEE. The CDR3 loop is CASSVEVGGNYGYTF. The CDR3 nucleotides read TGTGCCAGCAGCGTAGAGGTAGGAGGTAACTATGGCTACACCTTC. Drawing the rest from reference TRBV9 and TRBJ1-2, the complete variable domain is DSGVTQTPKHLITATGQRVTLRCSPRSGDLSVYWYQQSLDQGLQFLIQYYNGEERAKGNILERFSAQQFPDLHSELNLSSLELGDSALYFCASSVEVGGNYGYTFGSGTRLTVV.

The CDR3 spells CSSLGTSGGSVSQYF. CDR3 coding DNA: TGCAGTTCCCTAGGGACCAGCGGGGGGTCCGTTTCGCAGTATTTT. The rearrangement links TRBV29-1 to TRBJ2-3; 9 bases are a match to TRBD2. Germline lookup yields CDR1 SQVTM and CDR2 ANQGSEA. The CDR3 length is 15 residues.

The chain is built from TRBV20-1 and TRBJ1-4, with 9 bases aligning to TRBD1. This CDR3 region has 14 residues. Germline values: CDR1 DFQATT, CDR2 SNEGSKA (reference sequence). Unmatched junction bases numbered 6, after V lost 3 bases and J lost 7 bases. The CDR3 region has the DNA TGCAGTGCTAGGGGGACAGGGCAACTTGAAAAACTGTTTTTT. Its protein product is CSARGTGQLEKLFF.

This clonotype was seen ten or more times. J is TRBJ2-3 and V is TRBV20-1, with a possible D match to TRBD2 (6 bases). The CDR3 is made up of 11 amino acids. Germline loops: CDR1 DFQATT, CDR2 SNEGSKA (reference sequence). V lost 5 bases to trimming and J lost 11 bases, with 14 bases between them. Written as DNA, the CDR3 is TGCAGTGCTTCCTGGAGGGGACGGCAGTATTTT. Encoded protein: CSASWRGRQYF.